This T cell receptor beta chain was sequenced for a study of identical twins. Each CDR3 protein gets one entry after TCRdb re-called the 5' RACE reads with MiXCR. The sample has 1.5 million to 2 million distinct CDR3 sequences, less than 40% seen once; the top ten hold more than 0.25%. V lost 3 bases, J lost 11 bases, and 13 bases lay in between. The CDR3 consists of 12 residues. From germline, CDR1 is ENHRY and CDR2 SYGVKD. Sequenced sample: cord blood. The chain joins TRBV10-3 to TRBJ2-5; no firm D call. This clonotype was sampled from a newborn girl in good health. CDR3: CAISDYSNEQYF. DNA for the CDR3: TGTGCCATCAGTGATTATAGCAATGAGCAGTACTTC.